This TCR beta chain was sequenced during a study of blood T cell repertoires in COVID-19. Across the study: Acute and convalescent COVID-19 specimens originated in the United States, Italy and Spain. PBMCs, B-cell-depleted T cells, or T cells were the source of the cDNA or gDNA that made up the material.

As originally analysed: How many nucleated cells were present was estimated from reference gene primer amplification. Data came from immunoSEQ multiplex PCR; TCRdb stores just in-frame clones and leaves some out. D and trimming were read from the DNA, whereas the V and J calls and clone size are those reported in that table. The table includes tens of thousands of clones, about 80% detected once. From germline, CDR1 is PRHDT and CDR2 FYEKMQ (reference sequence). The CDR3 totals 15 residues. The V and J ends lost 5 bases and 8 bases respectively, with 18 bases between them. The chain employs TRBV13 and TRBJ1-4; no definite D call. The sample comprised peripheral blood. This receptor was taken from a man in his 60s with acute or convalescent COVID-19. CDR3 residues: CASSEGRGMGEKLFF. In DNA, the CDR3 is TGTGCCAGCAGCGAAGGACGGGGAATGGGCGAAAAACTGTTTTTT.